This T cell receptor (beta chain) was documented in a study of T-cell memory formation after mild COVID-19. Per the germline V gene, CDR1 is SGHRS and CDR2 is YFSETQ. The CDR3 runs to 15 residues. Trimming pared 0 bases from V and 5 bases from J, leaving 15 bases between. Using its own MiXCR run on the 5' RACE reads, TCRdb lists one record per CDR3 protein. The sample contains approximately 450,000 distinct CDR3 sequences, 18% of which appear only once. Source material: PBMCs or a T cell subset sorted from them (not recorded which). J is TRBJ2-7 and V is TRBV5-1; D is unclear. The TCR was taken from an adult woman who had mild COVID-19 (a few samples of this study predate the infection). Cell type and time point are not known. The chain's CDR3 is CASSLEDFLLDEQYF. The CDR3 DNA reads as TGCGCCAGCAGCTTGGAAGATTTCCTTTTGGACGAGCAGTACTTC.